This TCR beta chain emerged from a study of identical twins. Findings of the study overall: Invariant cells of the MAIT and iNKT types might have partly distorted the zero-insertion analyses. For out-of-frame alpha sequences shared by twins, low generation probability was in excess. Cord blood beta clonotypes present at high abundance carried fewer insertions; no such pattern appeared in memory repertoires.

This clonotype was seen a few times. Its antigen is unidentified. TCRdb called the 5' RACE reads again in MiXCR, with one record for every CDR3 protein. Of 690,000 or so distinct CDR3 sequences in the sample, more than 6.5% were seen once. The ends were cut back, 8 bases at V and 3 bases at J, with 10 bases in the middle. Germline CDR1 LNHDA, CDR2 SQIVND (reference sequence). The CDR3 consists of 13 residues. These records were also assigned to another study, of yellow fever vaccine responses in identical twins.

The receptor's source is a woman between 18 and 30 years old in good health. The chain couples TRBV19 to TRBJ2-2; D remains ambiguous. Specimen: PBMCs. CDR3 protein: CASLRIDTGELFF. In nucleotides, the CDR3 is TGTGCCAGTCTCCGTATTGACACCGGGGAGCTGTTTTTT.